The entry that follows covers one T cell receptor (beta chain) sequence. Its specificity is not known. The record originates from a study of cytomegalovirus exposure and HLA in healthy donors. Background on the study: It was reported in a later analysis that the same platform had been used for the roughly 130 validation repertoires as for the approximately 670 first-cohort repertoires.

Clones were read by immunoSEQ multiplex PCR, and TCRdb kept only the in-frame ones, dropping some. The profile shows tens of thousands of clones, less than 90% of them singletons. Study-level points and caveats: Confirmation in vitro established that three CMV-associated chains were specific for CMV antigens. As was reported, the classifier diagnosed cytomegalovirus status with high specificity and sensitivity.

While the first cohort had fewer than 850 subjects, the donors belonged to the separate validation cohort of over a hundred subjects. Germline-derived CDR1 and CDR2 are MGHRA and YSYEKL. V was pared by 0 bases and J by 2 bases, with 16 bases between. CDR3 size: 17 residues. The chain has TRBV4-1 and TRBJ1-2; D remains unclear. Sequencing input: PBMCs. This TCR came from a woman aged 18-29 years in good health and CMV-seropositive. The CDR3 loop reads CASSQDEAPLNNYGYTF. CDR3 DNA sequence: TGCGCCAGCAGCCAAGATGAGGCACCCCTGAACAACTATGGCTACACCTTC.